Listed below are T cell receptor beta chains from one sample, sequenced in a study of PD-1 blockade in classical Hodgkin lymphoma. Measured with immunoSEQ multiplex PCR; TCRdb has only the in-frame clones, and not every one. The sample lists tens of thousands of clones; 60% to 75% were seen once. The sequences come from peripheral blood mononuclear cells (PBMCs), collected at baseline. Every receptor here comes from a human donor with classical Hodgkin lymphoma. CDR3s include the opening cysteine and the closing phenylalanine or tryptophan. Each record gives: J gene, clone size, D gene, V gene, CDR3 DNA, CDR3 protein. The D gene is left open where the match is weak. Not every row has a clone size; where given, it reads once, few, many or a size class.

>TRBJ2-7|once|-|TRBV30
TGTGCTTGGAGTCAAGGAGGCTCCTACGAGCAGTACTTC
CAWSQGGSYEQYF
>TRBJ2-1|-|-|TRBV19
TGTGCCAGTAATCCCAACGCGCACAGGGTGGGGGATGAGCAGTTCTTC
CASNPNAHRVGDEQFF
>TRBJ2-7|-|TRBD1|TRBV6-5
TGTGCCACCGAGGTACAGGGGAAACCCTACGAGCAGTACTTC
CATEVQGKPYEQYF
>TRBJ1-2|-|TRBD1|TRBV4-3
TGCGCCAGCAGCCAAGGTTCGGTAGGGACAGTTTATGGCTACACCTTC
CASSQGSVGTVYGYTF
>TRBJ2-1|-|-|TRBV21-1
TGTGCCAGCAGGGGACAGGGGCGTGGGGACAAGCAGTTCTTC
CASRGQGRGDKQFF
>TRBJ2-7|-|TRBD2|TRBV28
TGTGCCAGCAGAGGGACTAGCGGGACATACGAGCAGTACTTC
CASRGTSGTYEQYF
>TRBJ2-3|-|-|TRBV27
TGTGCCAGCAGTGAATTTATCGGGTCTAGCACAGATACGCAGTATTTT
CASSEFIGSSTDTQYF
>TRBJ2-5|few|TRBD2|TRBV7-6
TGTGCCAGCAGCTCAGGACTAGCGGGGGAGACCCAGTACTTC
CASSSGLAGETQYF
>TRBJ2-2|-|TRBD1|TRBV14
TGTGCCAGCAGAGAGACAGGGAAGGCCCACGGGGAGCTGTTTTTT
CASRETGKAHGELFF
>TRBJ1-1|-|TRBD1|TRBV27
TGTGCCAGCAGTTTTACACCCGACAGGGCGGCTTTCTTT
CASSFTPDRAAFF
>TRBJ2-2|-|-|TRBV9
TGTGCCAGCAGCACCACCCCCGAGGGGGAGCTGTTTTTT
CASSTTPEGELFF
>TRBJ1-2|-|TRBD1|TRBV27
TGTGCCAGCAGTTTACGGGGACAGGGGATTAACTATGGCTACACCTTC
CASSLRGQGINYGYTF
>TRBJ2-1|few|TRBD2|TRBV28
TGTGCCAGCAGTCCTCTAGCGGGAATCAATGAGCAGTTCTTC
CASSPLAGINEQFF
>TRBJ2-1|-|TRBD2|TRBV5-1
TGCGCCAGCAGCGGTCCCGGGACTAGCGGTTACAATGAGCAGTTCTTC
CASSGPGTSGYNEQFF
>TRBJ1-2|-|-|TRBV18
TGTGCCAGCTCACCGAGACAGAACTATGGCTACACCTTC
CASSPRQNYGYTF
>TRBJ2-7|-|-|TRBV28
TGTGCCAGCAGGGCGATAACGTACGAGCAGTACTTC
CASRAITYEQYF
>TRBJ1-2|-|TRBD1|TRBV7-9
TGTGCCAGCAGCTCGTCGACAGGGACCCCCGGGTGCTACACCTTC
CASSSSTGTPGCYTF
>TRBJ1-1|-|-|TRBV5-4
TGTGCCGCAAAATTGGGGACGGCGAACACTGAAGCTTTCTTT
CAAKLGTANTEAFF
>TRBJ2-5|-|TRBD2|TRBV5-6
TGTGCCAGCAGCCCGCTGACTAGCGGGGGGGACCGGTACTTC
CASSPLTSGGDRYF
>TRBJ1-2|few|-|TRBV10-3
TGTGCCATCCAGGACACAGACTATGGCTACACCTTC
CAIQDTDYGYTF
>TRBJ2-7|-|-|TRBV19
TGTGCCAGTAGTGCATCTCCCGGGCAGGGGATCTACGAGCAGTACTTC
CASSASPGQGIYEQYF
>TRBJ1-2|once|-|TRBV6-5
TGTGCCAGCAGTTACTCGGGGGGGGACTATGGCTACACCTTC
CASSYSGGDYGYTF